The next 17 T cell receptor beta chains were all read from a single sample in a study of human T cells and chemical hapten exposure. Time point reported: pre-sensitization, week 0. Treatment of the sample: therapeutic diphenylcyclopropenone sensitization with weekly scalp DPC. A single record per CDR3 protein comes from TCRdb applying MiXCR to the RACE reads. The table includes roughly 260,000 distinct CDR3 sequences, about 9.4% detected once. The sample in question was whole blood, obtained in connection with sensitization to the hapten diphenylcyclopropenone (DPC). The receptors here all came from a woman between 35 and 50 years old with alopecia areata. Some clones in this sample may be carry-over from other donors' samples.

This clonotype occurred many times. The V gene is TRBV28, the J gene TRBJ1-4; D gene unclear. The germline V and J ends were trimmed by 5 bases and 10 bases, with 11 bases remaining between them. The germline V gene has CDR1 MDHEN and CDR2 SYDVKM. This CDR3 is built from 12 residues. CDR3 sequence: CASSDASVKLFF. The DNA of the CDR3 is TGTGCCAGCAGTGATGCTTCGGTAAAACTGTTTTTT.

This chain joins TRBV14 and TRBJ2-7; the D is unclear. Trimming took off 3 bases at V and 0 bases at J, with 9 bases between the two ends. Germline lookup yields CDR1 SGHDN and CDR2 FVKESK. The CDR3 extends over 14 amino acids. CDR3 DNA: TGTGCCAGCAGCCAGAGACAAGGCTCCTACGAGCAGTACTTC. It yields the protein CASSQRQGSYEQYF.

V and J are TRBV6-2 or TRBV6-3 and TRBJ2-3, with TRBD2 matching over 9 bases. The germline V gene has CDR1 MNHEY and CDR2 SVGEGT. V lost 0 bases and J lost 2; bases outside the gene matches: 12. The CDR3 has 19 residues. CDR3 protein: CASSYSMVTSGRPTDTQYF. The CDR3 DNA reads as TGTGCCAGCAGTTACTCGATGGTGACTAGCGGACGTCCCACAGATACGCAGTATTTT.

This clonotype was recorded many times. The gene calls are TRBV19 and TRBJ2-7; 7 bases are a match to TRBD2. Germline trimming cut 4 bases from V and 2 bases from J; bases unmatched to any gene: 17. Germline CDR1 is LNHDA and CDR2 is SQIVND (reference sequence). The CDR3 has 18 amino acids. CDR3 sequence (DNA): TGTGCCAGTAGTAGAGACGCGGTTGTGGGGGGGTTAACCTACGAGCAGTACTTC. It codes for CASSRDAVVGGLTYEQYF. Complete variable domain (other parts from reference TRBV19 and TRBJ2-7): DGGITQSPKYLFRKEGQNVTLSCEQNLNHDAMYWYRQDPGQGLRLIYYSQIVNDFQKGDIAEGYSVSREKKESFPLTVTSAQKNPTAFYLCASSRDAVVGGLTYEQYFGPGTRLTVT.

The chain links TRBV13 to TRBJ2-3, with a possible D match to TRBD1 (6 bases). Looked up from germline, CDR1 is PRHDT and CDR2 is FYEKMQ (reference sequence). This CDR3 contains 12 residues. With 0 bases removed from V and 14 bases from J, the gap between germline ends came to 12 bases. The CDR3 sequence: CASSLGGRGLYF. The CDR3, as DNA: TGTGCCAGCAGCTTAGGAGGCAGGGGATTGTATTTT.

In its sample, this clonotype was seen many times. The chain carries TRBV6-2 or TRBV6-3 and TRBJ1-5; D gene unclear. This CDR3 has 13 amino acids. V was shortened by 8 bases and J by 8 bases, with 16 bases between the two germline ends. Germline V gene sequence: CDR1 MNHEY, CDR2 SVGEGT. CDR3 sequence reads: CASPTVVLKPQHF. In nucleotides, the CDR3 is TGTGCCAGCCCGACGGTAGTGTTAAAGCCCCAGCATTTT.

The chain links TRBV6-5 to TRBJ2-7; 7 positions agree with TRBD2. CDR3 size: 15 residues. Germline-derived CDR1 and CDR2 are MNHEY and SVGAGI. J lost 2 bases, V lost 4 bases, and 8 bases had no gene match. Written as DNA, the CDR3 is TGTGCCAGCAGTTCTTTGGCTAGCGGAGCCTACGAGCAGTACTTC. Protein product: CASSSLASGAYEQYF.

Comment on this clonotype: At one boundary the junction diverges from the germline segment, which might be a read error. The chain combines TRBV7-7 with TRBJ2-3; TRBD1 agrees at 9 bases. The CDR3 is 16 residues long. In germline, CDR1 is SSHAT, CDR2 FNYEAQ (reference sequence). The DNA for the CDR3 is TGTGCTAGCAGCCCCACCGGGACAGGGTACCCAGATACGCAGTATTTT. Encoded protein: CASSPTGTGYPDTQYF.

The rearrangement joins TRBV20-1 to TRBJ1-1; TRBD1 is a possible D gene (6 bases). Germline loops: CDR1 DFQATT, CDR2 SNEGSKA (reference sequence). V was cut by 3 bases and J by 0 bases, with 17 bases left in between. The length of the CDR3 is 16 residues. The chain's CDR3 is CSASVNFQGMNTEAFF. The CDR3 nucleotides are TGCAGTGCTAGCGTAAACTTCCAGGGGATGAACACTGAAGCTTTCTTT.

Many counts were recorded for this clonotype. J is TRBJ2-2 and V is TRBV7-9; TRBD1 is a possible D gene (6 bases). This CDR3 region has 16 residues. CDR1 and CDR2 (germline): SEHNR, FQNEAQ (reference sequence). The germline V and J ends were trimmed by 1 base and 4 bases, with 13 bases remaining between them. The CDR3 bases are TGTGCCAGCAGCTTAGGGAGGACAGCAGTCACCGGGGAGCTGTTTTTT. Amino acid sequence: CASSLGRTAVTGELFF.

This rearrangement joins TRBV7-2 to TRBJ2-5; D gene uncertain. Germline CDR1 and CDR2: SGHTA and FQGNSA. This CDR3 spans 11 amino acids. V was clipped by 6 bases and J by 4 bases, with 6 bases between them. The CDR3 here is CASRAGETQYF. In DNA form, the CDR3 reads TGTGCCAGCAGAGCTGGAGAGACCCAGTACTTC.

V usage is TRBV12-3 or TRBV12-4 and J usage is TRBJ1-1; D uncertain. This CDR3 spans 13 amino acids. The germline V and J ends were trimmed by 4 bases and 5 bases, with 11 bases remaining between them. The CDR3 DNA is TGTGCCAGCAGTTCGGGCCATCGGACTGAAGCTTTCTTT. Its protein product is CASSSGHRTEAFF.

The chain joins TRBV20-1 to TRBJ2-4, with TRBD2 matching over 7 bases. The CDR3 spans 16 residues. Germline V gene data show CDR1 as DFQATT and CDR2 as SNEGSKA (reference sequence). V shed 3 bases, J shed 1 base, and the junction held 9 bases outside the gene matches. The CDR3 loop reads CSASQGGQEAKNIQYF. In DNA, the CDR3 is TGCAGTGCTAGTCAGGGAGGGCAAGAGGCCAAAAACATTCAGTACTTC.

The rearrangement joins TRBV5-5 to TRBJ2-2; the D call may be TRBD1 or TRBD2 (5 bases each). The CDR3 loop spans 16 amino acids. The V end was cut by 4 bases, the J end by 4 bases, with 17 bases between. Germline CDR1 reads SGHKS; CDR2 reads YYEKEE (reference sequence). This chain's CDR3 is CASSLSGRLGTGELFF. CDR3 sequence (DNA): TGTGCCAGCAGCCTATCGGGACGTCTCGGCACCGGGGAGCTGTTTTTT.

This clonotype was picked up a small number of times. The chain has TRBV29-1 and TRBJ2-3, with D possibly being TRBD2 (5 bases). The CDR3 has 12 residues. V lost 4 bases and J 2 bases, leaving 7 bases between the germline ends. The germline gives CDR1 SQVTM, CDR2 ANQGSEA. CDR3 loop: CSVGTLTDTQYF. The CDR3 DNA sequence: TGCAGCGTTGGGACTCTCACAGATACGCAGTATTTT.

The chain employs TRBV11-2 and TRBJ2-5, with D hard to call. Trimming removed 4 bases from V and 4 bases from J, with 13 bases in between. Germline V gene data show CDR1 as SGHAT and CDR2 as FQNNGV. CDR3 length: 14 residues. CDR3 DNA: TGTGCCAGCAGCTCTAGGCCTGGCGGAGAGACCCAGTACTTC. This sequence encodes CASSSRPGGETQYF.

This clonotype has only a few counts. The chain recombines TRBV6-5 with TRBJ2-3; 8 positions match TRBD2. The V segment lost 6 bases and the J segment 4 bases; nucleotides outside the gene matches: 9. This CDR3 contains 15 residues. Per the germline V gene, CDR1 is MNHEY and CDR2 is SVGAGI. CDR3 loop: CASSQLADPPDTQYF. The CDR3 DNA reads TGTGCCAGCAGCCAACTAGCGGACCCTCCAGATACGCAGTATTTT.